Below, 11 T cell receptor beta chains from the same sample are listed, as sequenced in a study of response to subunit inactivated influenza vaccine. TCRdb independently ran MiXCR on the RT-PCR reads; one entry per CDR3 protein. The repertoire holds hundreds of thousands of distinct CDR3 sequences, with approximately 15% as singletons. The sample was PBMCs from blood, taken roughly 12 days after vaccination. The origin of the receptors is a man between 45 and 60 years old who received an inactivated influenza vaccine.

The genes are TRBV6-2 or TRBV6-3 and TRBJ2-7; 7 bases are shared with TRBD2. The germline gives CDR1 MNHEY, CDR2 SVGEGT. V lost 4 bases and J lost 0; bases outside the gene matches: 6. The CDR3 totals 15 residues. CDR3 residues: CASSLGEGRSYEQYF. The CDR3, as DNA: TGTGCCAGCAGTTTAGGGGAGGGCCGCTCCTACGAGCAGTACTTC.

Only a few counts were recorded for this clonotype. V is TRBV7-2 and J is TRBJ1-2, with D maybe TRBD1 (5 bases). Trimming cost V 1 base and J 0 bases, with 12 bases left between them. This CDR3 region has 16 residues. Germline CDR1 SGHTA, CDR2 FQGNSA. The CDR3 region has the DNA TGTGCCAGCAGCTTAGATATGACAGCTACTAACTATGGCTACACCTTC. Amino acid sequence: CASSLDMTATNYGYTF.

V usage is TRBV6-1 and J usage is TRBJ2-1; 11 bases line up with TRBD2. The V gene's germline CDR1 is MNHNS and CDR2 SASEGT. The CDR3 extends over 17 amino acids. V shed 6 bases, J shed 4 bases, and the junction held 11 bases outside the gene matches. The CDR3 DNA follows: TGTGCCAGCAGGCGCCTAGCGGGGGGTCGTAATTACAATGAGCAGTTCTTC. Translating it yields CASRRLAGGRNYNEQFF.

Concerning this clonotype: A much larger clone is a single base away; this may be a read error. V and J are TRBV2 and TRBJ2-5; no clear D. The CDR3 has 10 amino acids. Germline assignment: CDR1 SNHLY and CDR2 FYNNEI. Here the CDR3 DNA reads TGTGCCAGCAGTGAAGAGGCCCAGTACTTC. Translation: CASSEEAQYF.

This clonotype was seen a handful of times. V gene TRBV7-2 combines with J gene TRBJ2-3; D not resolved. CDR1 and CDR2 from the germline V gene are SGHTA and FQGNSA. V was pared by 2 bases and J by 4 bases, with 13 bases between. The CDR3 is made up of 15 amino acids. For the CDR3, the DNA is TGTGCCAGCAGCTTAACTAAGATTCTAGCAGATACGCAGTATTTT. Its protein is CASSLTKILADTQYF.

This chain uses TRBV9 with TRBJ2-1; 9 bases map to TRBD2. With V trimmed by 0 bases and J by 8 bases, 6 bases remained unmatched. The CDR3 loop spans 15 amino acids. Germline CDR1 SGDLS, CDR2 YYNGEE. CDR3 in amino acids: CASSVGRGGMDEQFF. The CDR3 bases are TGTGCCAGCAGCGTAGGGCGGGGGGGCATGGATGAGCAGTTCTTC. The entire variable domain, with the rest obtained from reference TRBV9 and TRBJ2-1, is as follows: DSGVTQTPKHLITATGQRVTLRCSPRSGDLSVYWYQQSLDQGLQFLIQYYNGEERAKGNILERFSAQQFPDLHSELNLSSLELGDSALYFCASSVGRGGMDEQFFGPGTRLTVL.

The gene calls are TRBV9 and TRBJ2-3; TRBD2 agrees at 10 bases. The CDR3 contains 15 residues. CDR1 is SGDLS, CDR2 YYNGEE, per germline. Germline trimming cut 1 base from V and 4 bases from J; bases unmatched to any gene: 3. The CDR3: CASSVLAGEPDTQYF. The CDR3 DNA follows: TGTGCCAGCAGCGTACTAGCGGGAGAACCAGATACGCAGTATTTT.

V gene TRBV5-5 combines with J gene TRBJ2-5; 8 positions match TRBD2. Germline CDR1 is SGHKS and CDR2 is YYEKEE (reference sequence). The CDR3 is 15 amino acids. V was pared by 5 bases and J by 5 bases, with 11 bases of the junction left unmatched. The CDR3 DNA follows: TGTGCCAGCAGTAGAGGACTAGCACCTTTGGAGACCCAGTACTTC. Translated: CASSRGLAPLETQYF.

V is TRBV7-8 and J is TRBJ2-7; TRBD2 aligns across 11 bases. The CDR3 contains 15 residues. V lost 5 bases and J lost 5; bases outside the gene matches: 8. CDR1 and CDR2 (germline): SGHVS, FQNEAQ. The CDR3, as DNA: TGTGCCAGCAGCCCACTAGCGGGAGTACCCAACGAGCAGTACTTC. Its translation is CASSPLAGVPNEQYF.

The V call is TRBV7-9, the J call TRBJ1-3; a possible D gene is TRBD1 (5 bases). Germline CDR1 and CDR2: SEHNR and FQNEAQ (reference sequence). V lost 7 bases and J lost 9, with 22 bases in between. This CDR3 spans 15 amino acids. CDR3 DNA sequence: TGTGCCAGCACCAGACAGAAACAGATGGCGGGCACCATATATTTT. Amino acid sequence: CASTRQKQMAGTIYF. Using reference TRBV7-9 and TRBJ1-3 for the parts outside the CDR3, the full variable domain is DTGVSQNPRHKITKRGQNVTFRCDPISEHNRLYWYRQTLGQGPEFLTYFQNEAQLEKSRLLSDRFSAERPKGSFSTLEIQRTEQGDSAMYLCASTRQKQMAGTIYFGEGSWLTVV.

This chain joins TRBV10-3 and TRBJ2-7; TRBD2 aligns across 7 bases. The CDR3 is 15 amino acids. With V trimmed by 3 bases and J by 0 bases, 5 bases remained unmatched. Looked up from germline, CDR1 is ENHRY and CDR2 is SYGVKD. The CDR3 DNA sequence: TGTGCCATCAGTGACGGCGGGAGCAGCTCCTACGAGCAGTACTTC. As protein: CAISDGGSSSYEQYF.